The 19 T cell receptor beta chains below all came from one sample that was sequenced in a study of T cell clonotyping in hematopoietic cell transplantation. The data were produced by immunoSEQ multiplex PCR, yet TCRdb's version contains in-frame clones alone and is incomplete. The sample has 60,000 to 75,000 clones, around 94% seen once. The sample comprised peripheral blood mononuclear cells. The receptor source for this set is a man aged 45-65 years in good health. Some clones in this sample may be carry-over from other donors' samples.

The chain has TRBV25-1 and TRBJ1-5, with 7 bases matching TRBD1. This CDR3 region has 13 residues. V lost 9 bases to trimming and J lost 5 bases; unmatched junction nucleotides: 7. From germline, CDR1 is MGHDK and CDR2 SYGVNS. This chain's CDR3 is CASPGQEYQPQHF. The CDR3 DNA is TGTGCCAGTCCCGGACAGGAATATCAGCCCCAGCATTTT. The full variable domain, completed using reference TRBV25-1 and TRBJ1-5, is EADIYQTPRYLVIGTGKKITLECSQTMGHDKMYWYQQDPGMELHLIHYSYGVNSTEKGDLSSESTVSRIRTEHFPLTLESARPSHTSQYLCASPGQEYQPQHFGDGTRLSIL.

The gene calls are TRBV7-9 and TRBJ2-7; D not resolved. The V and J ends lost 1 base and 5 bases respectively, with 9 bases between them. Germline V gene lookup returns CDR1 SEHNR and CDR2 FQNEAQ (reference sequence). The CDR3 is 13 amino acids. The CDR3 region is CASSLVGRNEQYF. The CDR3 region has the DNA TGTGCCAGCAGCTTAGTCGGGCGGAACGAGCAGTACTTC. The whole variable domain, filled in from reference TRBV7-9 and TRBJ2-7, reads DTGVSQNPRHKITKRGQNVTFRCDPISEHNRLYWYRQTLGQGPEFLTYFQNEAQLEKSRLLSDRFSAERPKGSFSTLEIQRTEQGDSAMYLCASSLVGRNEQYFGPGTRLTVT.

The chain has TRBV7-9 and TRBJ1-1; D is possibly TRBD1 (5 bases). Germline V gene sequence: CDR1 SEHNR, CDR2 FQNEAQ (reference sequence). The CDR3 has 13 amino acids. V dropped 3 bases and J dropped 3 bases, with 8 bases sitting between them. This chain's CDR3 is CASSFWGDTEAFF. CDR3 nucleotide sequence: TGTGCCAGCAGCTTTTGGGGGGACACTGAAGCTTTCTTT.

The rearrangement links TRBV27 to TRBJ1-5; D is unclear. Germline CDR1 is MNHEY and CDR2 is SMNVEV (reference sequence). The CDR3 is 13 residues long. Trimming left V 5 bases short and J 6 bases short, with 11 bases between. CDR3: CASSPPLFQPQHF. The CDR3, as DNA: TGTGCCAGCAGTCCCCCGTTGTTTCAGCCCCAGCATTTT.

The rearrangement links TRBV19 to TRBJ1-2; TRBD1 matches 9 bases. The CDR3 totals 13 residues. Losses at the gene ends were 10 bases for V and 8 bases for J; bases not matched to a gene: 11. Germline V gene lookup returns CDR1 LNHDA and CDR2 SQIVND (reference sequence). CDR3 DNA: TGTGCCACCTGGGACAGGGAGTTGCAAGGCTACACCTTC. It is translated as CATWDRELQGYTF.

The rearrangement uses TRBV9 and TRBJ2-7; no clear D gene. V lost 0 bases to trimming and J lost 0 bases, with 7 bases between them. Looked up from germline, CDR1 is SGDLS and CDR2 is YYNGEE. The CDR3 covers 14 residues. In DNA form, the CDR3 reads TGTGCCAGCAGCGTAGACCCGAACTCCTACGAGCAGTACTTC. Its protein product is CASSVDPNSYEQYF.

This clone was observed once. The V gene is TRBV13, the J gene TRBJ1-6; unclear D gene. Trimming cost V 0 bases and J 6 bases, with 18 bases left between them. This CDR3 is 18 amino acids long. Germline V gene lookup returns CDR1 PRHDT and CDR2 FYEKMQ (reference sequence). CDR3 residues: CASSLGEGKVRGNSPLHF. CDR3 nucleotide sequence: TGTGCCAGCAGCTTAGGAGAAGGTAAGGTGCGTGGTAATTCACCCCTCCACTTT.

This clone was observed a single time. The chain couples TRBV28 to TRBJ1-5, with 8 bases aligning to TRBD1. Trimming removed 5 bases from V and 4 bases from J; junction bases left unmatched: 7. Germline assignment: CDR1 MDHEN and CDR2 SYDVKM. The CDR3 has 15 residues. The CDR3 nucleotides are TGTGCCAGCAGTCCCGGGACAGGTTGGAATCAGCCCCAGCATTTT. Translated, it gives CASSPGTGWNQPQHF. Drawing the rest from reference TRBV28 and TRBJ1-5, the complete variable domain is DVKVTQSSRYLVKRTGEKVFLECVQDMDHENMFWYRQDPGLGLRLIYFSYDVKMKEKGDIPEGYSVSREKKERFSLILESASTNQTSMYLCASSPGTGWNQPQHFGDGTRLSIL.

This sequence joins TRBV5-1 and TRBJ2-2; 9 positions match TRBD1. Per germline, CDR1 SGHRS and CDR2 YFSETQ. Trimming removed 4 bases from V and 6 bases from J; junction bases left unmatched: 10. The CDR3 spans 16 residues. The CDR3 region has the DNA TGCGCCAGCAGCATCCGGGACAGGGTTGTGTCCGGGGAGCTGTTTTTT. Translating gives CASSIRDRVVSGELFF.

This clone was counted only a few times. DNA of the CDR3: TGTGCCAGCAGCACAGGACCTAACTATGGCTACACCTTC. This translates into CASSTGPNYGYTF. The chain uses TRBV14 and TRBJ1-2; D perhaps matches TRBD1 (5 bases). V was shortened by 5 bases and J by 0 bases, with 7 bases between the two germline ends. The germline V gene encodes CDR1 SGHDN and CDR2 FVKESK. The CDR3 has 13 residues.

The chain couples TRBV7-9 to TRBJ2-7; D is uncertain. The CDR3 runs to 14 residues. CDR1 and CDR2 (germline): SEHNR, FQNEAQ (reference sequence). Trimming shortened V by 0 bases and J by 4 bases, and 10 bases separated the two germline ends. CDR3 sequence: CASSLAALTYEQYF. The CDR3 nucleotides read TGTGCCAGCAGCTTAGCCGCCCTAACTTACGAGCAGTACTTC. The entire variable domain, with the rest obtained from reference TRBV7-9 and TRBJ2-7, is as follows: DTGVSQNPRHKITKRGQNVTFRCDPISEHNRLYWYRQTLGQGPEFLTYFQNEAQLEKSRLLSDRFSAERPKGSFSTLEIQRTEQGDSAMYLCASSLAALTYEQYFGPGTRLTVT.

The chain combines TRBV9 with TRBJ2-1; 7 nucleotides line up with TRBD2. In germline, CDR1 is SGDLS, CDR2 YYNGEE. CDR3 length equals 20 residues. V shed 0 bases and J 6 bases; nucleotides not matched to a gene: 21. This CDR3 reads CASSVVPLVGSAGVGNEQFF. The CDR3 DNA sequence: TGTGCCAGCAGCGTAGTTCCCCTGGTTGGTAGCGCGGGAGTGGGCAATGAGCAGTTCTTC. Full variable domain (missing parts from reference TRBV9 and TRBJ2-1): DSGVTQTPKHLITATGQRVTLRCSPRSGDLSVYWYQQSLDQGLQFLIQYYNGEERAKGNILERFSAQQFPDLHSELNLSSLELGDSALYFCASSVVPLVGSAGVGNEQFFGPGTRLTVL.

This chain joins TRBV6-5 and TRBJ1-1, with D possibly being TRBD1 (6 bases). V lost 2 bases to trimming and J lost 9 bases, with 10 bases between them. The CDR3 is made up of 12 amino acids. Germline lookup yields CDR1 MNHEY and CDR2 SVGAGI. Here the CDR3 DNA reads TGTGCCAGCAGTTACGAGACAGGTAAAGCTTTCTTT. Protein: CASSYETGKAFF.

The J gene is TRBJ2-2, the V gene TRBV14; maybe TRBD2 (6 bases). Per germline, CDR1 SGHDN and CDR2 FVKESK. Trimming removed 8 bases from V and 2 bases from J, with 12 bases in between. The CDR3 has 14 amino acids. The CDR3 DNA follows: TGTGCCAGCCGTTCGGGACTCAACACCGGGGAGCTGTTTTTT. This codes for CASRSGLNTGELFF.

The chain has TRBV6-1 and TRBJ1-2; D is undetermined. The CDR3 sequence is 13 residues long. Germline V gene data show CDR1 as MNHNS and CDR2 as SASEGT. Deletions cut 2 bases from V and 4 bases from J, with 8 bases between. CDR3 DNA sequence: TGTGCCAGCAGTGAACACCGGGGCTATGGCTACACCTTC. This encodes CASSEHRGYGYTF.

CDR3 in DNA: TGTGCCAGCAGTGCTTCCGGGACTAGCGGGACGGGACACTACAATGAGCAGTTCTTC. It codes for CASSASGTSGTGHYNEQFF. The chain combines TRBV2 with TRBJ2-1, with 13 positions matching TRBD2. CDR1 SNHLY and CDR2 FYNNEI come from the germline V gene. V was pared by 4 bases and J by 3 bases, with 12 bases of the junction left unmatched. This CDR3 contains 19 residues.

The chain uses TRBV7-2 and TRBJ2-3, with D perhaps TRBD1 (6 bases). Trimming cost V 4 bases and J 2 bases, with 10 bases left between them. Looked up from germline, CDR1 is SGHTA and CDR2 is FQGNSA. This CDR3 is 14 amino acids long. The DNA of the CDR3 is TGTGCCAGCAGCTCAGGGGCATACACAGATACGCAGTATTTT. Translation: CASSSGAYTDTQYF. The whole variable domain, filled in from reference TRBV7-2 and TRBJ2-3, reads GAGVSQSPSNKVTEKGKDVELRCDPISGHTALYWYRQSLGQGLEFLIYFQGNSAPDKSGLPSDRFSAERTGGSVSTLTIQRTQQEDSAVYLCASSSGAYTDTQYFGPGTRLTVL.

This clone was counted once. In DNA form, the CDR3 reads TGCAGCGTTGCCAGCGGTCAAGAGACCCAGTACTTC. Amino acids: CSVASGQETQYF. This rearrangement joins TRBV29-1 to TRBJ2-5; tentative D call: TRBD2 (5 bases). CDR3 length equals 12 residues. CDR1 is SQVTM and CDR2 is ANQGSEA in the germline V gene. Trimming took 4 bases from V and 2 from J, leaving 8 bases between them. Supplemented by reference TRBV29-1 and TRBJ2-5, the full variable domain reads SAVISQKPSRDICQRGTSLTIQCQVDSQVTMMFWYRQQPGQSLTLIATANQGSEATYESGFVIDKFPISRPNLTFSTLTVSNMSPEDSSIYLCSVASGQETQYFGPGTRLLVL.

The chain uses TRBV6-5 and TRBJ1-4; D remains ambiguous. V dropped 3 bases and J dropped 0 bases, with 8 bases sitting between them. CDR3 length: 15 residues. Germline CDR1 reads MNHEY; CDR2 reads SVGAGI. The DNA of the CDR3 is TGTGCCAGCAGTTATAGCCCCTCAACTAATGAAAAACTGTTTTTT. Translated, it gives CASSYSPSTNEKLFF.